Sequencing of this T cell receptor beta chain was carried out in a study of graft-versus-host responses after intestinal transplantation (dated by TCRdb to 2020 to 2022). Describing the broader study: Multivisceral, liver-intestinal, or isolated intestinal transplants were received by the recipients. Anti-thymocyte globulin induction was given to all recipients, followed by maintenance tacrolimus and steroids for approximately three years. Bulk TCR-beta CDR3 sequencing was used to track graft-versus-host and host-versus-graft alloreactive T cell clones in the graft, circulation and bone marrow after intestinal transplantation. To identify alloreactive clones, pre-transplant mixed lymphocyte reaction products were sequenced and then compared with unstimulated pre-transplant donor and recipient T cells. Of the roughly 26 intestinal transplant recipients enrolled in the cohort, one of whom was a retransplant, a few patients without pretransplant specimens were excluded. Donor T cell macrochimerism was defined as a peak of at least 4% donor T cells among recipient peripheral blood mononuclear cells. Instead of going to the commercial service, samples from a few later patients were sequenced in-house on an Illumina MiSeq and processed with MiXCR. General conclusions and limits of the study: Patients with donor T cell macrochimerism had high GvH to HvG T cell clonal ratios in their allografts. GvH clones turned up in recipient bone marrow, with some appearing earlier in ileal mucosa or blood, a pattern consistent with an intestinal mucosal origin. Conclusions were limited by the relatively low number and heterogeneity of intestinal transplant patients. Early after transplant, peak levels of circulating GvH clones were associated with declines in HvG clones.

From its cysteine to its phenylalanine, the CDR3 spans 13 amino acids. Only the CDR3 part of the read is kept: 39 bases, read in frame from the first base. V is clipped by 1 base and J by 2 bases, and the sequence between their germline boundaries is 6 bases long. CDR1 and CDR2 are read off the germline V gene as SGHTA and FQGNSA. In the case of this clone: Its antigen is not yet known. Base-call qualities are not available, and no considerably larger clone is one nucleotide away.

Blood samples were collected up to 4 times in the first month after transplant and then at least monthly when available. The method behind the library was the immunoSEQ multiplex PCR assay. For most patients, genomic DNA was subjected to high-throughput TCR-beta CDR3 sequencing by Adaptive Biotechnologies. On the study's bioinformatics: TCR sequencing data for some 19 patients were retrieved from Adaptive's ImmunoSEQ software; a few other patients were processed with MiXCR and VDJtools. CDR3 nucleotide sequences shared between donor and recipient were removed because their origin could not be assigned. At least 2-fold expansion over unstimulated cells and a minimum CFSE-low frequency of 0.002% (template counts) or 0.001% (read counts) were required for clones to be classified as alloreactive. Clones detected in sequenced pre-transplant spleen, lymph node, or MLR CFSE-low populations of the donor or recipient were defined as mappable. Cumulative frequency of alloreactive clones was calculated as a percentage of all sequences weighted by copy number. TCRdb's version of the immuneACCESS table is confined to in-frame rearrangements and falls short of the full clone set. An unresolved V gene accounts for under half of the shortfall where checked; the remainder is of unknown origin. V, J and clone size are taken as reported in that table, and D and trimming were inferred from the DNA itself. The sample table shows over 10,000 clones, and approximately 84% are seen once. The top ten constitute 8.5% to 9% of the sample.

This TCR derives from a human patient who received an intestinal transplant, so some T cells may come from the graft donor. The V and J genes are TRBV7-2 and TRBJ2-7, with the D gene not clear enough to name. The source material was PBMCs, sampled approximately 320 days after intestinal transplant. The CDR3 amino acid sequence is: CASSLVQTYEQYF. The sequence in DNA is TGTGCCAGCAGCTTAGTACAGACCTACGAGCAGTACTTC.